This TCR beta chain comes out of a study of Graves' ophthalmopathy and Graves' hyperthyroidism. Broader study findings: Most expanded clonotypes from thyroid (those above 0.001 frequency) were also found in blood.

Regarding this clonotype: Its antigen is undetermined.

From RNA, the CDR3 regions of TCR beta chains were amplified and sequenced. The authors performed first-round RT-PCR with HTBI primers and then a second-round multiplex PCR. TCRdb re-called the multiplex PCR reads through MiXCR, storing one row per CDR3 protein. The repertoire includes some 410,000 distinct CDR3 sequences, around 20% of them detected once, and roughly 3% sits in the top ten. V was shortened by 5 bases and J by 0 bases, with 14 bases between the two germline ends. Per the germline V gene, CDR1 is SGHAT and CDR2 is FQNNGV. The CDR3 extends over 17 amino acids. Patients newly diagnosed with hyperthyroidism, under 2 months' duration, were aged 18 to 65, the study reports. If patients had other autoimmune diseases, uncontrolled infections, pregnancy or lactation, they were excluded.

Sequenced input: peripheral blood. The origin of this receptor is a woman younger than 30 with stable Graves' hyperthyroidism. The V and J genes are TRBV11-2 and TRBJ2-6; tentatively, D is TRBD1 or TRBD2 (5 bases each). CDR3 residues: CASSPGLSGSGANVLTF. The CDR3 coding sequence is TGTGCCAGCAGCCCGGGGCTCAGCGGCTCTGGGGCCAACGTCCTGACTTTC.